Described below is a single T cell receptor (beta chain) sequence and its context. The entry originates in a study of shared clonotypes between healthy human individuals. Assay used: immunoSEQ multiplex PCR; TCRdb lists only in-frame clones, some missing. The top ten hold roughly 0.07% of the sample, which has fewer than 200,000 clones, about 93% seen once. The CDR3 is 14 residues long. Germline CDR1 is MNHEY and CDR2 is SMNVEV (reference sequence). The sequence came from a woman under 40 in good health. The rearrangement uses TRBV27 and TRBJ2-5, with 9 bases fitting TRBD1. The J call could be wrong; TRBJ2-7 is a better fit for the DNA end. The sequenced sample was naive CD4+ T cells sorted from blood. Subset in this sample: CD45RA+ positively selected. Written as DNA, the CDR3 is TGTGCCAGCAGTAAGGACAGGGGCCGTGGCGAGCAGTACTTC. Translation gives CASSKDRGRGEQYF.